What follows are 7 T cell receptor beta chains derived from one specimen sequenced in a study of blood T cell repertoires in COVID-19. Here immunoSEQ multiplex PCR was the method, and the copy in TCRdb shows in-frame clones only, minus some. Found here are about 220,000 clones, 82% of them singletons; the top ten hold around 3.3%. Input material: peripheral blood. Every receptor here comes from a woman older than 75 with acute or convalescent COVID-19.

This chain joins TRBV6-1 and TRBJ1-5, with TRBD1 matching over 9 bases. V shed 4 bases, J shed 3 bases, and the junction held 7 bases outside the gene matches. This CDR3 comprises 16 residues. In germline, CDR1 is MNHNS, CDR2 SASEGT. For the CDR3, the DNA is TGTGCCAGCAGTGCGGCGACAGGGGGTAACAATCAGCCCCAGCATTTT. Translation: CASSAATGGNNQPQHF.

The genes are TRBV29-1 and TRBJ2-1; TRBD2 agrees at 8 bases. The CDR3 consists of 12 residues. Germline loops: CDR1 SQVTM, CDR2 ANQGSEA. In nucleotides, the CDR3 is TGCAGTCCCCGACTAGCGACCAATGAGCAGTTCTTC. This codes for CSPRLATNEQFF.

The V and J genes are TRBV3-1 (or the pseudogene TRBV3-2) and TRBJ2-3; no definite D call. The CDR3 is made up of 15 amino acids. Trimming removed 4 bases from V and 0 bases from J, with 11 bases in between. Germline CDR1 reads LGHDT; CDR2 reads YNNKEL (reference sequence). The CDR3 spells CASSPRQTSTDTQYF. DNA of the CDR3: TGTGCCAGCAGCCCACGGCAGACTAGCACAGATACGCAGTATTTT.

The chain joins TRBV7-9 to TRBJ1-4, with 7 bases that match TRBD1. The CDR3 has 14 residues. The V and J ends lost 7 bases and 5 bases, in that order; junction bases with no gene match: 7. Germline CDR1 is SEHNR and CDR2 is FQNEAQ (reference sequence). The CDR3 DNA reads as TGTGCCAGCACCCGGACAGGCAGGAATGAAAAACTGTTTTTT. Encoded protein: CASTRTGRNEKLFF.

The gene calls are TRBV19 and TRBJ1-5, with 9 bases aligning to TRBD1. Trimming took 7 bases from V and 5 from J; bases not matched to a gene: 12. Germline V gene sequence: CDR1 LNHDA, CDR2 SQIVND (reference sequence). This CDR3 is 16 amino acids long. CDR3 in DNA: TGTGCCAGTACCACGTATACGACAGGGGGGGATCAGCCCCAGCATTTT. It encodes CASTTYTTGGDQPQHF.

V usage is TRBV9 and J usage is TRBJ2-3; 13 bases fit TRBD2. This CDR3 is built from 16 residues. The ends lost 3 bases at V and 6 bases at J; junction bases unmatched: 7. Germline values: CDR1 SGDLS, CDR2 YYNGEE. Written as DNA, the CDR3 is TGTGCCAGCAGCGCGGGACTAGCGGGGCCAAGGGATACGCAGTATTTT. Protein sequence: CASSAGLAGPRDTQYF.

This sequence joins TRBV7-9 and TRBJ1-1; tentative D call: TRBD1 (5 bases). The CDR3 spans 14 residues. Trimming left V 5 bases short and J 0 bases short, with 10 bases between. Germline V CDR1 and CDR2: SEHNR, FQNEAQ (reference sequence). The chain's CDR3 is CASSPQTVNTEAFF. CDR3 nucleotide sequence: TGTGCCAGCAGCCCCCAGACAGTGAACACTGAAGCTTTCTTT. The full variable domain, its missing parts supplied by reference TRBV7-9 and TRBJ1-1, is DTGVSQNPRHKITKRGQNVTFRCDPISEHNRLYWYRQTLGQGPEFLTYFQNEAQLEKSRLLSDRFSAERPKGSFSTLEIQRTEQGDSAMYLCASSPQTVNTEAFFGQGTRLTVV.